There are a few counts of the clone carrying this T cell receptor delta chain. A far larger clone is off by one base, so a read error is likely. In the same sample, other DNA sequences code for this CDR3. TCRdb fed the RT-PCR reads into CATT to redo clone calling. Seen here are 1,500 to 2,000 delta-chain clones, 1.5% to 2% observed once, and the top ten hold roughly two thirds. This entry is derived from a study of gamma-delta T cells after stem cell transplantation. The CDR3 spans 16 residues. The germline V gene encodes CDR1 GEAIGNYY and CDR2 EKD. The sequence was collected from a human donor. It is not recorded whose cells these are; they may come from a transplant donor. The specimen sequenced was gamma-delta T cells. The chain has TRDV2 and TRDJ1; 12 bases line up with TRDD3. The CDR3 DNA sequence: TGTGCCTGCGACACCCTGGGGGATACGCACACCGATAAACTCATCTTT. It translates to CACDTLGDTHTDKLIF.